This is a list of T cell receptor beta chains from one sample in a study of T cells in localized non-small cell lung cancer. The table came from immunoSEQ multiplex PCR; TCRdb's copy has only in-frame clones and leaves some out. The table lists tens of thousands of clones, approximately 84% of them singletons, with about 2.7% in the top ten. The starting material was peripheral blood, obtained before any cancer treatment. Receptors were obtained from a man aged 35 to 69 with stage I lung adenocarcinoma. Each CDR3 is given with its conserved first and last residue. D genes are given only for firm matches.

V: TRBV28
D: .
J: TRBJ1-2
DNA: TGTGCCAGCAGTCTAACAGATGGCAACTATGGCTACACCTTC
CDR3: CASSLTDGNYGYTF

V: TRBV7-9
D: TRBD2
J: TRBJ2-7
DNA: TGTGCCAGCAGCTTAGTCGGCCTAGCGGGAGGCTACGAGCAGTACTTC
CDR3: CASSLVGLAGGYEQYF

V: TRBV4-3
D: TRBD1
J: TRBJ1-1
DNA: TGCGCCAGCAGCCATGGCCCAGACAGGGAGTTTTTTTTAATTTTCGACACTGAAGCTTTCTTT
CDR3: CASSHGPDREFFLIFDTEAFF

V: TRBV15
D: .
J: TRBJ1-3
DNA: TGTGCCACCAGCAGAGGGAGGGGGAGCTCTGGAAACACCATATATTTT
CDR3: CATSRGRGSSGNTIYF

V: TRBV7-2
D: .
J: TRBJ2-3
DNA: TGTGCCAGCAGCTTAGAGCGGAGCACAGATACGCAGTATTTT
CDR3: CASSLERSTDTQYF

V: TRBV30
D: TRBD1
J: TRBJ1-2
DNA: TGTGCCTGGGATTCGGGACAGGACTATGGCTACACCTTC
CDR3: CAWDSGQDYGYTF

V: TRBV5-1
D: TRBD2
J: TRBJ2-5
DNA: TGCGCCAGCAGCTTGGGACTAGCGGAGGCCCAGTACTTC
CDR3: CASSLGLAEAQYF

V: TRBV7-3
D: TRBD2
J: TRBJ2-1
DNA: TGTGCCAGCAGCCCAAACTCTGGACTAGCGGGGGGAAATGAGCAGTTCTTC
CDR3: CASSPNSGLAGGNEQFF

V: TRBV6-1
D: .
J: TRBJ2-5
DNA: TGTGCCAGCAGTGACGGGGGCCGGGAGACCCAGTACTTC
CDR3: CASSDGGRETQYF

V: TRBV7-6
D: .
J: TRBJ2-2
DNA: TGTGCCAGCAGCTTAGGTTTCAGAAACACCGGGGAGCTGTTTTTT
CDR3: CASSLGFRNTGELFF

V: TRBV5-6
D: .
J: TRBJ2-5
DNA: TGTGCCAGCAGCTTGGGGCAGGGGCAGGAGACCCAGTACTTC
CDR3: CASSLGQGQETQYF

V: TRBV7-3
D: .
J: TRBJ2-3
DNA: TGTGCCAGCAGCCCCGTGGTCCCAGATACGCAGTATTTT
CDR3: CASSPVVPDTQYF

V: TRBV5-1
D: TRBD1
J: TRBJ2-7
DNA: TGCGCCAGCAGCTCCGGGACAGGGCGTACCTCCGAGCAGTACTTC
CDR3: CASSSGTGRTSEQYF